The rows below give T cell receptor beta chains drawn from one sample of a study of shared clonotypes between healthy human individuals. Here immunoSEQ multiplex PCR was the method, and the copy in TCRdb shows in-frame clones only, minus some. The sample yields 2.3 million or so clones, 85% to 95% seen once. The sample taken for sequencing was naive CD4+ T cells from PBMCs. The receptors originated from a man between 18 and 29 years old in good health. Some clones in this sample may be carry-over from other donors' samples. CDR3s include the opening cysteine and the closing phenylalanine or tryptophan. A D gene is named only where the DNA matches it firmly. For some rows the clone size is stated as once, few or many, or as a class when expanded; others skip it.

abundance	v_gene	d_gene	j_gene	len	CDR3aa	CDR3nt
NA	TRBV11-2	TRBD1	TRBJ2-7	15	CASSLEGTGTYEQYF	TGTGCCAGCAGCCTAGAAGGGACAGGAACCTACGAGCAGTACTTC
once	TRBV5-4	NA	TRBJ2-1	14	CASSLAVTRFEQFF	TGTGCCAGCAGCTTGGCCGTGACTAGGTTTGAGCAGTTCTTC
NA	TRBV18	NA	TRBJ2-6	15	CASSATISGANVLTF	TGTGCCAGCTCGGCCACCATCTCTGGGGCCAACGTCCTGACTTTC
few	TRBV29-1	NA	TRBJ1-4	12	CSVGRGNEKLFF	TGCAGCGTTGGCAGGGGAAATGAAAAACTGTTTTTT
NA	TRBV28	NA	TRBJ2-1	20	CASSSPGGGSTGESYNEQFF	TGTGCCAGCAGTTCCCCCGGGGGCGGGTCGACGGGAGAGTCGTACAATGAGCAGTTCTTC
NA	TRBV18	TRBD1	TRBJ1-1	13	CASSQTGDTEAFF	TGTGCCAGCTCACAAACAGGGGACACTGAAGCTTTCTTT
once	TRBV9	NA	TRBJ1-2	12	CASSYHRDGYTF	TGTGCCAGCAGCTATCACAGGGACGGCTACACCTTC
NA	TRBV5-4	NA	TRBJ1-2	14	CASSLPRTAGGYTF	TGTGCCAGCAGCTTACCACGGACGGCCGGGGGCTACACCTTC
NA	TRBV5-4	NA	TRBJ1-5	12	CASSRSGQPQHF	TGTGCCAGCAGCCGTTCAGGGCAGCCCCAGCATTTT
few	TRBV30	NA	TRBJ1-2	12	CAWSVLPGGYTF	TGTGCCTGGAGTGTATTGCCCGGTGGCTACACCTTC
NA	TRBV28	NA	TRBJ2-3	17	CASSLGGASGSTDTQYF	TGTGCCAGCAGTTTAGGGGGGGCTAGCGGTAGCACAGATACGCAGTATTTT
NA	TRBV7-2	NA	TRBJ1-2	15	CASSLVRLPGESYTF	TGTGCCAGCAGCTTAGTACGGCTCCCGGGGGAGAGCTACACCTTC
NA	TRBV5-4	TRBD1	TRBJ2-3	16	CASSLRTGGSTDTQYF	TGTGCCAGCAGCCTACGTACAGGGGGTAGCACAGATACGCAGTATTTT
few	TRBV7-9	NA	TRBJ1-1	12	CATPGANTEAFF	TGTGCCACCCCCGGGGCGAACACTGAAGCTTTCTTT
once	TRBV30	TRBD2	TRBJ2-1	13	CAWTSGSNHEQFF	TGTGCCTGGACTAGCGGGAGTAACCATGAGCAGTTCTTC
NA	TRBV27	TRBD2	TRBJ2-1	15	CASSYASGRWNEQFF	TGTGCCAGCAGTTACGCTAGCGGGAGGTGGAATGAGCAGTTCTTC
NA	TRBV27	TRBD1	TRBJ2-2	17	CASSLMPGQGNTGELFF	TGTGCCAGCAGTTTAATGCCGGGACAGGGGAACACCGGGGAGCTGTTTTTT
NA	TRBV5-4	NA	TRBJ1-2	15	CASSYELGRPDGYTF	TGTGCCAGCAGCTACGAGTTGGGACGGCCTGATGGCTACACCTTC
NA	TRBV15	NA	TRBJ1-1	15	CATSRDRGRYTEAFF	TGTGCCACCAGCAGAGATCGAGGACGGTACACTGAAGCTTTCTTT
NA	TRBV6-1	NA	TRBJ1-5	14	CASSDPYSNQPQHF	TGTGCCAGCAGTGATCCCTATAGCAATCAGCCCCAGCATTTT
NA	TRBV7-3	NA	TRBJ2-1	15	CASSFVAASYNEQFF	TGTGCCAGCAGCTTTGTGGCGGCCTCCTACAATGAGCAGTTCTTC
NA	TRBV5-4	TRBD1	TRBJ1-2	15	CASSLRDSRNYGYTF	TGTGCCAGCAGCTTGCGGGACAGTCGTAACTATGGCTACACCTTC
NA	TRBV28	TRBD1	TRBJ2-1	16	CASSLGQGTLYNEQFF	TGTGCCAGCAGTTTGGGACAGGGGACTTTATACAATGAGCAGTTCTTC
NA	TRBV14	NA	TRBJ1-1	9	CASSQEAFF	TGTGCCAGCAGCCAAGAAGCTTTCTTT
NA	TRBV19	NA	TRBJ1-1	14	CASSIYGAGTEAFF	TGTGCCAGTAGTATCTATGGGGCGGGCACTGAAGCTTTCTTT
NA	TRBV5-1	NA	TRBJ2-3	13	CASSSVPTDTQYF	TGCGCCAGCAGCTCCGTCCCCACAGATACGCAGTATTTT
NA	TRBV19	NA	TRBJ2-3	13	CASSMSRTDTQYF	TGTGCCAGTAGTATGTCCCGCACAGATACGCAGTATTTT
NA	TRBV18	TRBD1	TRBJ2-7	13	CASSGQGTYEQYF	TGTGCCAGCTCAGGACAGGGGACCTACGAGCAGTACTTC
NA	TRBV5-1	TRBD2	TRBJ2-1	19	CASSPSGTSGSSSYNEQFF	TGCGCCAGCAGCCCCTCCGGGACTAGCGGGTCTAGCTCCTACAATGAGCAGTTCTTC